This TCR beta chain is from a study of blood T cell repertoires in COVID-19. About the study: Sources were T cells, B-cell-depleted T cells, or PBMCs; the material itself was cDNA or gDNA.

Per the germline V gene, CDR1 is LGHDT and CDR2 is YNNKEL (reference sequence). The J segment lost 9 bases and the V segment lost 0 bases, leaving 12 bases of the junction unmatched. The CDR3 spans 17 residues. In the source study's methods: The authors estimated nucleated cell counts from reference gene primer amplification. Generated by immunoSEQ multiplex PCR, the TCRdb table keeps only in-frame clones and is missing some. Clone size and V and J calls were adopted from that table, with D and trimming inferred from the DNA. The sample shows more than 80,000 clones, 90% of them seen only once. The sequencing sample was made of peripheral blood. This chain links TRBV3-1 (or the pseudogene TRBV3-2) with TRBJ2-1; 9 nucleotides align to TRBD2. The clonotype was recovered from a man between 18 and 29 years old with COVID-19, enrolled during active disease. CDR3 in DNA: TGTGCCAGCAGCCAAGATCGTCTCCCGCTAGCGGGGTCTGAGCAGTTCTTC. It yields the protein CASSQDRLPLAGSEQFF.